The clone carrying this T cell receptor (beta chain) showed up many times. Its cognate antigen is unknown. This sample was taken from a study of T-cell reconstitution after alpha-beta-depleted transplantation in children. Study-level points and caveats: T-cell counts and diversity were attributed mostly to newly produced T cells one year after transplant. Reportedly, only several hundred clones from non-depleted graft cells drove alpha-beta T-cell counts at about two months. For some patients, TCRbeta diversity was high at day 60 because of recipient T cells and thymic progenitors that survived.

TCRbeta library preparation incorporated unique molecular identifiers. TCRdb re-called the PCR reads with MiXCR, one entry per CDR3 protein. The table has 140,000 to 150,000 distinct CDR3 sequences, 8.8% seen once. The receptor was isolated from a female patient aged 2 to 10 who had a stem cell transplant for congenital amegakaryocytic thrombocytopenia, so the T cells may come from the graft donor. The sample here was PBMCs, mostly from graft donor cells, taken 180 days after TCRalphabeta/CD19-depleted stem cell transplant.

For the CDR3, the DNA is TGCAGTGCCTACACTCCGGGACAGGGGGCGAGGCAGTACTTC. This translates into CSAYTPGQGARQYF. V gene TRBV20-1 combines with J gene TRBJ2-7; the match to TRBD1 covers 12 bases. Germline lookup yields CDR1 DFQATT and CDR2 SNEGSKA (reference sequence). V lost 6 bases, J lost 9 bases, and 12 bases stayed unmatched. The CDR3 totals 14 residues.